This T cell receptor (beta chain) was sequenced in a study of cytomegalovirus exposure and HLA in healthy donors. About the study: A prior study identified just under 120 million unique TCR beta sequences from 190 million or so T cells.

V was cut by 1 base and J by 2 bases, with 9 bases left in between. The CDR3 runs 14 residues. CDR1 is SEHNR and CDR2 is FQNEAQ in the germline V gene (reference sequence). Nominally healthy donors provided the samples, though records likely missed some immune exposures. Primers for the PCR totalled 60 Vbeta and 13 Jbeta. The assay was immunoSEQ multiplex PCR, and TCRdb's table has in-frame clones only and misses some. Found here are under 150,000 clones; the top ten clones hold roughly 2%. Points from the study as a whole: In a later analysis, CMV-associated beta chains were mostly HLA-associated, it appeared. As was reported, the classifier diagnosed cytomegalovirus status with high specificity and sensitivity.

To note about this clone: Its target is unknown.

This sequence joins TRBV7-9 and TRBJ2-7, with D maybe TRBD1 (5 bases). What was sequenced was PBMCs. This receptor was identified in a woman in her sixties in good health and CMV-seronegative. In DNA form, the CDR3 reads TGTGCCAGCAGCTTAGGGCGGACAACCTACGAGCAGTACTTC. Protein product: CASSLGRTTYEQYF. The full variable domain, completed using reference TRBV7-9 and TRBJ2-7, is DTGVSQNPRHKITKRGQNVTFRCDPISEHNRLYWYRQTLGQGPEFLTYFQNEAQLEKSRLLSDRFSAERPKGSFSTLEIQRTEQGDSAMYLCASSLGRTTYEQYFGPGTRLTVT.